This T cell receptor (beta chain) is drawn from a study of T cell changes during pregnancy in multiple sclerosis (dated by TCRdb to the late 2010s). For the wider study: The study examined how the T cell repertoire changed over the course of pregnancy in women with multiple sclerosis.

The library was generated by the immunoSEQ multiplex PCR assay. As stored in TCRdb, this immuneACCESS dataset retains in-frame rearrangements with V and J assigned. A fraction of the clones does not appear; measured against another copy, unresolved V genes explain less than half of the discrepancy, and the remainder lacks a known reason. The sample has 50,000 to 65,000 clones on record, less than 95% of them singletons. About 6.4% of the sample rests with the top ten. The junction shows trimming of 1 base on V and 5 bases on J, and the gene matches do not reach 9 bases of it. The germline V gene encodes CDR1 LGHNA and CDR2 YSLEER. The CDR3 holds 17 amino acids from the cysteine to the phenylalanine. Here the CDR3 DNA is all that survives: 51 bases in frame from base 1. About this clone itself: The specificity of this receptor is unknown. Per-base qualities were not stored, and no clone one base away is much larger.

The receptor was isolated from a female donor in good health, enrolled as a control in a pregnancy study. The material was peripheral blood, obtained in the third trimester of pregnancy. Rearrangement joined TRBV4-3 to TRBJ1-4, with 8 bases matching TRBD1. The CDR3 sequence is CASSQAAHRGDNEKLFF. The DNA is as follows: TGCGCCAGCAGCCAAGCCGCCCACAGGGGGGACAATGAAAAACTGTTTTTT.